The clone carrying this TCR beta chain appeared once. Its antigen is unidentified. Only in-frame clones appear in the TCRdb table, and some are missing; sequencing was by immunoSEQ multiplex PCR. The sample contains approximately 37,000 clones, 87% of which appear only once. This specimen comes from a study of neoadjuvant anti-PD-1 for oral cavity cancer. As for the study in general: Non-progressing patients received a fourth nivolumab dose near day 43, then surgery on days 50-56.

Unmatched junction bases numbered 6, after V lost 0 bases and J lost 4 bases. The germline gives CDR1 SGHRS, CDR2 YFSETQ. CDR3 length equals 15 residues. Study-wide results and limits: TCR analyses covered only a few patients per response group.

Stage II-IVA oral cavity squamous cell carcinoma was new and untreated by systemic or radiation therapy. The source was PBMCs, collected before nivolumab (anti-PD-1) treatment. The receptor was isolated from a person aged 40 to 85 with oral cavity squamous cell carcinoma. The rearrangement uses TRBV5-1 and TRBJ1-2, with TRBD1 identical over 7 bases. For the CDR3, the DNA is TGCGCCAGCAGCTTGGCAAGGGGGCGAGGCTATGGCTACACCTTC. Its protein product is CASSLARGRGYGYTF.